A selection of T cell receptor beta chains follows, all from one sample in a study of radiotherapy plus CTLA-4 blockade in lung cancer. The assay was immunoSEQ multiplex PCR, and TCRdb's table has in-frame clones only and misses some. The table records approximately 50,000 clones, approximately 70% of them present only once. The starting material was peripheral blood, obtained from a patient treated with radiotherapy plus ipilimumab. These receptors were obtained from a human donor with non-small cell lung cancer who had a complete response to radiotherapy plus ipilimumab. The CDR3 runs from the conserved cysteine through the conserved F or W. A D gene is named only where the DNA matches it firmly. Part of the rows lack a size; the others show once, few, many or a class for expanded clones.

d_call	v_call	j_call	clone_size	cdr3_length	cdr3_aa	cdr3_nt
TRBD2	TRBV7-9	TRBJ2-5	NA	16	CASSLLGSGGRETQYF	TGTGCCAGCAGCCTCCTGGGCAGCGGGGGGCGGGAGACCCAGTACTTC
NA	TRBV7-7	TRBJ1-3	NA	16	CASSYGSPYSGNTIYF	TGTGCTAGCAGCTACGGGTCTCCGTATTCTGGAAACACCATATATTTT
TRBD1	TRBV6-1	TRBJ2-7	NA	15	CASSSTGGLPSEQYF	TGTGCCAGCAGTTCTACAGGGGGACTCCCCTCCGAGCAGTACTTC
NA	TRBV7-9	TRBJ2-1	NA	15	CASSNSESSYNEQFF	TGTGCCAGCAGCAATTCCGAGAGCTCCTACAATGAGCAGTTCTTC
NA	TRBV7-9	TRBJ2-7	NA	12	CASSLPFSEQYF	TGTGCCAGCAGCTTACCGTTCTCCGAGCAGTACTTC
TRBD2	TRBV6-5	TRBJ2-1	once	15	CASSRTVAGVNEQFF	TGTGCCAGCAGTCGGACGGTAGCGGGGGTCAATGAGCAGTTCTTC
TRBD1	TRBV19	TRBJ1-3	NA	16	CASTRGQVFSGNTIYF	TGTGCCAGTACCCGCGGACAGGTCTTCTCTGGAAACACCATATATTTT
TRBD1	TRBV15	TRBJ1-2	once	18	CATSRDLREARGHYGYTF	TGTGCCACCAGCAGAGATCTCCGGGAAGCGAGGGGGCACTATGGCTACACCTTC
NA	TRBV21-1	TRBJ1-2	NA	14	CASSKQGVNYGYTF	TGTGCCAGCAGCAAGCAGGGGGTTAACTATGGCTACACCTTC
TRBD1	TRBV6-6	TRBJ1-4	NA	14	CASSQGQGREKLFF	TGTGCCAGCAGTCAGGGACAGGGTAGGGAAAAACTGTTTTTT
NA	TRBV4-2	TRBJ1-2	few	15	CASSQDAGWYGGYTF	TGTGCCAGCAGCCAAGATGCAGGGTGGTATGGAGGCTACACCTTC
NA	TRBV7-8	TRBJ1-5	NA	17	CASSSSGEYWSNQPQHF	TGTGCCAGCAGCTCTTCAGGGGAGTACTGGAGCAATCAGCCCCAGCATTTT
NA	TRBV7-9	TRBJ1-4	NA	16	CASSPSAAATNEKLFF	TGTGCCAGCAGCCCCTCCGCTGCGGCAACTAATGAAAAACTGTTTTTT
TRBD2	TRBV30	TRBJ2-7	NA	13	CASDSGGTYEQYF	TGTGCCTCCGATAGCGGGGGGACCTACGAGCAGTACTTC
NA	TRBV6-6	TRBJ1-4	many	15	CASSYVGGLNEKLFF	TGTGCCAGCAGTTACGTCGGGGGGCTGAACGAAAAACTGTTTTTT
TRBD1	TRBV5-5	TRBJ1-6	NA	17	CASSLGAGTGRGSPLHF	TGTGCCAGCAGCTTGGGGGCTGGGACAGGGCGGGGTTCACCCCTCCACTTT
NA	TRBV2	TRBJ2-1	NA	13	CASSEKYPRPPFF	TGTGCCAGCAGTGAAAAGTACCCTAGGCCGCCGTTCTTC
TRBD1	TRBV18	TRBJ2-5	once	16	CASSISGTGGHETQYF	TGTGCCAGCTCAATCTCCGGGACAGGGGGCCACGAGACCCAGTACTTC
TRBD2	TRBV29-1	TRBJ2-1	NA	16	CSVRAWASGSRNEQFF	TGCAGCGTCCGAGCCTGGGCTAGCGGGAGTAGGAATGAGCAGTTCTTC
NA	TRBV18	TRBJ2-7	NA	13	CASSPPAGVEQYF	TGTGCCAGCTCACCACCAGCAGGGGTCGAGCAGTACTTC
TRBD1	TRBV7-2	TRBJ1-3	NA	17	CASSLAAGQGAGSTIYF	TGTGCCAGCAGCTTAGCAGCCGGTCAGGGGGCAGGAAGCACCATATATTTT
TRBD1	TRBV4-2	TRBJ1-1	few	14	CASSQDGTVTEAFF	TGTGCCAGCAGCCAAGATGGGACAGTCACTGAAGCTTTCTTT
TRBD2	TRBV10-3	TRBJ2-7	NA	12	CAISGLAYEQYF	TGTGCCATCAGCGGACTAGCCTACGAGCAGTACTTC
TRBD2	TRBV7-2	TRBJ2-1	NA	15	CASSHSTSGSNEQFF	TGTGCCAGCAGCCATTCAACTAGCGGATCGAATGAGCAGTTCTTC
NA	TRBV5-6	TRBJ1-2	NA	15	CASSLRAGVNYGYTF	TGTGCCAGCAGCTTGAGGGCAGGGGTCAACTATGGCTACACCTTC
NA	TRBV2	TRBJ1-2	NA	12	CASSAGNYGYTF	TGTGCCAGCAGTGCGGGGAACTATGGCTACACCTTC
NA	TRBV19	TRBJ2-7	NA	16	CASSIGRPQGSYEQYF	TGTGCCAGTAGTATAGGACGACCCCAGGGCTCCTACGAGCAGTACTTC